The entry below gives a single T cell receptor beta chain sequence along with its context. The sample comes from a study of blood T cell repertoires in COVID-19. Enrolled during active infection, Seattle patients were then followed longitudinally. Trimming took 7 bases from V and 11 from J, leaving 20 bases between them. This CDR3 is 13 amino acids long. The germline V gene has CDR1 MNHEY and CDR2 SVGAGI. The data were produced by immunoSEQ multiplex PCR, yet TCRdb's version contains in-frame clones alone and is incomplete. This table has about 130,000 clones, roughly 77% appearing once. The sequenced sample was peripheral blood. The V gene is TRBV6-5, the J gene TRBJ1-1, with D tentatively TRBD1 (5 bases). The TCR comes from a woman aged 70-85 years with COVID-19, enrolled during active disease. The CDR3 spells CASTPEGRVRAFF. CDR3 DNA sequence: TGTGCCAGCACCCCCGAAGGCAGGGTGAGGGCTTTCTTT.